The 18 T cell receptor beta chains presented below share a single source sample, sequenced in a study of T cell repertoires in cytomegalovirus infection. Each CDR3 protein gets one entry after TCRdb re-called the reads with MiXCR. The sample shows about 180,000 distinct CDR3 sequences, about an eighth of them seen only once. The specimen sequenced was PBMCs. These receptors all stem from a human donor in good health (CMV status not recorded). Some clones in this sample may be carry-over from other donors' samples.

In its sample, this clonotype was seen a few times. J is TRBJ1-1 and V is TRBV11-1, with a tentative D call TRBD1 (5 bases). The CDR3 runs 15 residues. In germline, CDR1 is SGHAT, CDR2 FQDESV (reference sequence). The V end lost 4 bases, the J end lost 0 bases, and 12 bases lay between the germline ends. CDR3 coding DNA: TGTGCCAGCAGCTACCACGGGGCATTGAACACTGAAGCTTTCTTT. Residues: CASSYHGALNTEAFF.

V is TRBV5-1 and J is TRBJ2-7; 10 nucleotides line up with TRBD1. The CDR3 contains 14 residues. With V trimmed by 3 bases and J by 7 bases, 7 bases remained unmatched. Germline V gene sequence: CDR1 SGHRS, CDR2 YFSETQ. CDR3: CASSSGTGAFEQYF. Here the CDR3 DNA reads TGCGCCAGCAGCTCCGGGACAGGGGCCTTTGAGCAGTACTTC.

This clonotype was found a few times. The chain employs TRBV7-9 and TRBJ2-2; TRBD1 agrees at 8 bases. In germline, CDR1 is SEHNR, CDR2 FQNEAQ (reference sequence). CDR3 length: 15 amino acids. J was trimmed by 8 bases and V by 3 bases; bases with no gene match: 8. CDR3 sequence reads: CASSLAGQGKGELFF. The CDR3 DNA follows: TGTGCCAGCAGCTTGGCCGGACAGGGAAAGGGGGAGCTGTTTTTT.

This clonotype was observed a few times. The V gene is TRBV5-5, the J gene TRBJ2-2; TRBD1 agrees at 8 bases. Germline CDR1 reads SGHKS; CDR2 reads YYEKEE (reference sequence). CDR3 size: 15 residues. The junction had 3 bases not matched to a gene; V was cut back by 0 bases and J by 5 bases. The CDR3 coding sequence is TGTGCCAGCAGCTTGGGTCAGGGGGCTACCGGGGAGCTGTTTTTT. Its protein product is CASSLGQGATGELFF.

This clonotype was seen many times. The chain combines TRBV10-3 with TRBJ2-1; possible D gene TRBD2, 5 bases. The CDR3 has 12 amino acids. Germline V gene data show CDR1 as ENHRY and CDR2 as SYGVKD. Trimming shortened V by 6 bases and J by 7 bases, and 10 bases separated the two germline ends. The CDR3 DNA is TGTGCCATCAGCGCACTAGGGAATGAGCAGTTCTTC. Translating it yields CAISALGNEQFF.

This clonotype was seen ten or more times. V is TRBV7-2 and J is TRBJ1-5, with a possible D match to TRBD1 (5 bases). The CDR3 totals 14 residues. V was clipped by 3 bases and J by 5 bases, with 11 bases between them. The germline V gene encodes CDR1 SGHTA and CDR2 FQGNSA. The CDR3 here is CASSFSGQDQPQHF. The CDR3, as DNA: TGTGCCAGCAGCTTTAGTGGACAAGATCAGCCCCAGCATTTT.

J is TRBJ1-1 and V is TRBV14; the D is unclear. Trimming removed 6 bases at V and 1 base at J, with 9 bases between. CDR1 SGHDN and CDR2 FVKESK come from the germline V gene. The CDR3 is 13 residues long. The CDR3 is CASRGSRNTEAFF. In nucleotides, the CDR3 is TGTGCCAGCAGAGGCAGCCGGAACACTGAAGCTTTCTTT.

This clonotype was observed at least ten times. This chain connects TRBV28 to TRBJ2-1, with D hard to call. V was shortened by 1 base and J by 7 bases, with 11 bases between the two germline ends. The CDR3 sequence is 14 residues long. Germline V CDR1 and CDR2: MDHEN, SYDVKM. CDR3 in amino acids: CASSLLVVQNEQFF. The CDR3 region has the DNA TGTGCCAGCAGTTTATTGGTGGTACAGAATGAGCAGTTCTTC.

The rearrangement uses TRBV5-6 and TRBJ2-7; perhaps TRBD1 as D (5 bases). V lost 4 bases, J lost 0 bases, and 8 bases lay in between. Germline V CDR1 and CDR2: SGHDT, YYEEEE. The CDR3 is made up of 13 amino acids. DNA for the CDR3: TGTGCCAGCAGCATAGGGGCCTCCTACGAGCAGTACTTC. It yields the protein CASSIGASYEQYF.

V and J are TRBV29-1 and TRBJ1-1, with TRBD1 as a possible D gene (6 bases). The CDR3 totals 12 residues. V was cut by 6 bases and J by 4 bases, with 12 bases left in between. Germline CDR1 SQVTM, CDR2 ANQGSEA. The chain's CDR3 is CSVSGHPTEAFF. The CDR3 DNA follows: TGCAGCGTGTCGGGACACCCCACTGAAGCTTTCTTT. Based on the CDR3 plus reference TRBV29-1 and TRBJ1-1, the full variable domain is SAVISQKPSRDICQRGTSLTIQCQVDSQVTMMFWYRQQPGQSLTLIATANQGSEATYESGFVIDKFPISRPNLTFSTLTVSNMSPEDSSIYLCSVSGHPTEAFFGQGTRLTVV.

In its sample, this clonotype was seen many times. The rearrangement joins TRBV19 to TRBJ2-3, with D uncertain. CDR1 and CDR2 (germline): LNHDA, SQIVND (reference sequence). The V end was cut by 9 bases, the J end by 4 bases, with 11 bases between. The CDR3 covers 12 residues. The CDR3 region has the DNA TGTGCCAGCAGGCCAGCCCCAGATACGCAGTATTTT. This gives the protein CASRPAPDTQYF.

V usage is TRBV6-2 or TRBV6-3 and J usage is TRBJ2-1; 7 bases align to TRBD1. V trimming: 5 bases; J trimming: 10 bases; junction bases outside the gene matches: 11. This CDR3 has 14 amino acids. CDR1 is MNHEY, CDR2 SVGEGT, per germline. CDR3 bases: TGTGCCAGCAGTCCCGGGACAGTCTCCCGGGAGCAGTTCTTC. As protein: CASSPGTVSREQFF.

This clonotype was counted ten times or more. The chain joins TRBV27 to TRBJ1-2; TRBD1 agrees at 7 bases. The ends lost 5 bases at V and 0 bases at J; junction bases unmatched: 3. The CDR3 is made up of 14 amino acids. Germline-derived CDR1 and CDR2 are MNHEY and SMNVEV (reference sequence). The CDR3 nucleotides read TGTGCCAGCAGTATCCAGGGGGCTAACTATGGCTACACCTTC. Translation gives CASSIQGANYGYTF.

In this sample, this clonotype turned up many times. The genes are TRBV6-1 and TRBJ1-1, with D maybe TRBD1 (6 bases). With 4 bases removed from V and 6 bases from J, the gap between germline ends came to 12 bases. The CDR3 covers 13 residues. The germline gives CDR1 MNHNS, CDR2 SASEGT. The CDR3 here is CASSATGYAEAFF. The CDR3 DNA reads TGTGCCAGCAGTGCCACAGGGTACGCTGAAGCTTTCTTT.

At least ten counts were recorded for this clonotype. This chain connects TRBV7-9 to TRBJ2-1; the match to TRBD1 covers 10 bases. The CDR3 has 15 residues. CDR1 and CDR2 from the germline V gene are SEHNR and FQNEAQ (reference sequence). Trimming took 3 bases from V and 5 from J; bases not matched to a gene: 4. The CDR3 sequence: CASSLRDRGHNEQFF. Written as DNA, the CDR3 is TGTGCCAGCAGCTTGCGGGACAGGGGCCACAATGAGCAGTTCTTC.

The genes are TRBV28 and TRBJ1-4; weak D call: TRBD1 (5 bases). Per the germline V gene, CDR1 is MDHEN and CDR2 is SYDVKM. The V end lost 6 bases, the J end lost 7 bases, and 12 bases lay between the germline ends. The CDR3 spans 13 residues. CDR3 amino acids: CASRPAGAEKLFF. Written as DNA, the CDR3 is TGTGCCAGCAGGCCAGCTGGGGCTGAAAAACTGTTTTTT.

The V call is TRBV28, the J call TRBJ2-2, with 8 bases fitting TRBD1. This CDR3 is built from 14 residues. Germline V gene data show CDR1 as MDHEN and CDR2 as SYDVKM. The V and J ends lost 6 bases and 6 bases, in that order; junction bases with no gene match: 6. CDR3 nucleotides: TGTGCCAGCAGCGGACAGGGAGTCCCCGGGGAGCTGTTTTTT. Amino acid sequence: CASSGQGVPGELFF. The full variable domain, rest sourced from reference TRBV28 and TRBJ2-2, is DVKVTQSSRYLVKRTGEKVFLECVQDMDHENMFWYRQDPGLGLRLIYFSYDVKMKEKGDIPEGYSVSREKKERFSLILESASTNQTSMYLCASSGQGVPGELFFGEGSRLTVL.

This clonotype was observed many times. The chain combines TRBV7-2 with TRBJ1-2; possibly TRBD1 for D (6 bases). The CDR3 sequence is 14 residues long. V lost 3 bases, J lost 4 bases, and 12 bases lay in between. The germline V gene has CDR1 SGHTA and CDR2 FQGNSA. This chain's CDR3 is CASSLAGDSYGYTF. Written as DNA, the CDR3 is TGTGCCAGCAGCTTGGCAGGGGATAGCTATGGCTACACCTTC.